A selection of T cell receptor beta chains follows, all from one sample in a study of T cell changes during pregnancy in multiple sclerosis. TCRdb keeps only in-frame clones here, not all; method: immunoSEQ multiplex PCR. This table has approximately 30,000 clones, approximately 90% appearing once. The sequencing here drew on CD8+ T cells from peripheral blood mononuclear cells, taken before pregnancy. These receptors all stem from a female donor with multiple sclerosis, enrolled in a pregnancy study. The CDR3 runs from the conserved cysteine through the conserved F or W. The D gene is left open where the match is weak. Clone size is given for some rows only: seen once, a few or many times, or a class if the clone is expanded.

d_call: NA; v_call: TRBV1; clone_size: NA; j_call: TRBJ1-1; cdr3_nt: TGCACCAGCAGCCAAGATCCCAGGGACACTGAAGCTTTCTTT; cdr3_aa: CTSSQDPRDTEAFF
d_call: NA; v_call: TRBV19; clone_size: NA; j_call: TRBJ2-3; cdr3_nt: TGTGCCAGTAGTATGCCGTTAGCGGCAGATACGCAGTATTTT; cdr3_aa: CASSMPLAADTQYF
d_call: TRBD2; v_call: TRBV19; clone_size: NA; j_call: TRBJ2-7; cdr3_nt: TGTGCCAGTAGTATTATGAAGCGGGGGAACTACGAGCAGTACTTC; cdr3_aa: CASSIMKRGNYEQYF
d_call: NA; v_call: TRBV9; clone_size: NA; j_call: TRBJ1-1; cdr3_nt: TGTGCCAGCAGCGCCGGGGGGGGCACTGAAGCTTTCTTT; cdr3_aa: CASSAGGGTEAFF
d_call: TRBD2; v_call: TRBV2; clone_size: NA; j_call: TRBJ2-7; cdr3_nt: TGTGCCAGCAGTGCGGCGACTAGCGACGAGCAGTACTTC; cdr3_aa: CASSAATSDEQYF
d_call: NA; v_call: TRBV15; clone_size: NA; j_call: TRBJ1-5; cdr3_nt: TGTGCCACCAGCGGAGCGCGGGGGATGAGTGAGGGTCCGATTCGGCCCCAGCATTTT; cdr3_aa: CATSGARGMSEGPIRPQHF
d_call: NA; v_call: TRBV29-1; clone_size: NA; j_call: TRBJ2-1; cdr3_nt: TGCAGCGTTGAAGATGGCCCCGACAGCTACAATGAGCAGTTCTTC; cdr3_aa: CSVEDGPDSYNEQFF
d_call: TRBD2; v_call: TRBV7-9; clone_size: NA; j_call: TRBJ2-7; cdr3_nt: TGTGCCAGCAGCTCCATAGCGGGAGGGACCTACGAGCAGTACTTC; cdr3_aa: CASSSIAGGTYEQYF
d_call: NA; v_call: TRBV19; clone_size: NA; j_call: TRBJ1-5; cdr3_nt: TGTGCCAGTAGTATTTCAGTTAATCAGCCCCAGCATTTT; cdr3_aa: CASSISVNQPQHF
d_call: NA; v_call: TRBV4-3; clone_size: NA; j_call: TRBJ1-5; cdr3_nt: TGCGCCAGCAGCCAAGATTGGGTGACACAGCCCCAGCATTTT; cdr3_aa: CASSQDWVTQPQHF
d_call: NA; v_call: TRBV9; clone_size: NA; j_call: TRBJ2-6; cdr3_nt: TGTGCCAGCAGCGTAATAACGGGAGTGTACTCTGGGGCCAACGTCCTGACTTTC; cdr3_aa: CASSVITGVYSGANVLTF
d_call: NA; v_call: TRBV7-6; clone_size: NA; j_call: TRBJ1-2; cdr3_nt: TGTGCCAGCAGCTTAGAACCGGCTAACTATGGCTACACCTTC; cdr3_aa: CASSLEPANYGYTF
d_call: TRBD2; v_call: TRBV4-1; clone_size: NA; j_call: TRBJ2-1; cdr3_nt: TGCGCCAGCAGCCTACTAGCGGGGGGAGACTCCTACAATGAGCAGTTCTTC; cdr3_aa: CASSLLAGGDSYNEQFF
d_call: TRBD1; v_call: TRBV27; clone_size: NA; j_call: TRBJ1-1; cdr3_nt: TGTGCCAGCAGTCCAAACAGGGGCCTAAACACTGAAGCTTTCTTT; cdr3_aa: CASSPNRGLNTEAFF
d_call: NA; v_call: TRBV14; clone_size: NA; j_call: TRBJ2-1; cdr3_nt: TGTGCCAGCAGCCAAGATTCCTCCACCGGGATTGAGCAGTTCTTC; cdr3_aa: CASSQDSSTGIEQFF
d_call: NA; v_call: TRBV4-2; clone_size: NA; j_call: TRBJ1-1; cdr3_nt: TGTGCCAGCAGCCAAGATGGAGGTCGGGGAGCTTTCTTT; cdr3_aa: CASSQDGGRGAFF
d_call: TRBD1; v_call: TRBV27; clone_size: NA; j_call: TRBJ2-1; cdr3_nt: TGTGCCAGCAGCCTGGGACAGGCGGATGAGCAGTTCTTC; cdr3_aa: CASSLGQADEQFF
d_call: NA; v_call: TRBV29-1; clone_size: NA; j_call: TRBJ1-2; cdr3_nt: TGCAGCGTTGACGCGCTACCCTATGGCTACACCTTC; cdr3_aa: CSVDALPYGYTF
d_call: TRBD1; v_call: TRBV6-4; clone_size: NA; j_call: TRBJ2-5; cdr3_nt: TGTGCCAGCAGTGTTTCGGGACAGCCATCGGAGACCCAGTACTTC; cdr3_aa: CASSVSGQPSETQYF
d_call: TRBD1; v_call: TRBV6-5; clone_size: NA; j_call: TRBJ2-5; cdr3_nt: TGTGCCAGCAGGAGTACAGGGGGTGGGGGGACCCAGTACTTC; cdr3_aa: CASRSTGGGGTQYF
d_call: NA; v_call: TRBV14; clone_size: NA; j_call: TRBJ1-2; cdr3_nt: TGTGCCAGCAGCCAAGAACCCCCTTCACTTGGCTACACCTTC; cdr3_aa: CASSQEPPSLGYTF
d_call: NA; v_call: TRBV9; clone_size: NA; j_call: TRBJ2-7; cdr3_nt: TGTGCCAGCAGCGATCTCGCCTTCGCGGAGTCTTTCTACGAGCAGTACTTC; cdr3_aa: CASSDLAFAESFYEQYF
d_call: TRBD1; v_call: TRBV6-6; clone_size: NA; j_call: TRBJ1-1; cdr3_nt: TGTGCCAGCAGACCGGGACAGCAGAACACTGAAGCTTTCTTT; cdr3_aa: CASRPGQQNTEAFF
d_call: TRBD2; v_call: TRBV2; clone_size: NA; j_call: TRBJ2-1; cdr3_nt: TGTGCCAGCAGTGATGGACTAGCGGATTACAATGAGCAGTTCTTC; cdr3_aa: CASSDGLADYNEQFF
d_call: NA; v_call: TRBV4-2; clone_size: NA; j_call: TRBJ2-7; cdr3_nt: TGTGCCAGCAGCCAAGATAGTAACGAGCAGTACTTC; cdr3_aa: CASSQDSNEQYF
d_call: NA; v_call: TRBV4-1; clone_size: NA; j_call: TRBJ1-5; cdr3_nt: TGCGCCAGCAGCCAAGATCTGATACTCGCCAATCAGCCCCAGCATTTT; cdr3_aa: CASSQDLILANQPQHF
d_call: NA; v_call: TRBV4-2; clone_size: NA; j_call: TRBJ2-2; cdr3_nt: TGTGCCAGCAGCCAGGAACACAACAGGGTAAACGGGGAGCTGTTTTTT; cdr3_aa: CASSQEHNRVNGELFF
d_call: TRBD1; v_call: TRBV5-4; clone_size: NA; j_call: TRBJ2-2; cdr3_nt: TGTGCCAGCAGCTCCGGGACAGGGTTTACCGGGGAGCTGTTTTTT; cdr3_aa: CASSSGTGFTGELFF
d_call: NA; v_call: TRBV6-1; clone_size: few; j_call: TRBJ1-1; cdr3_nt: TGTGCCAGCAGTGCCCCAGGGTTTGAAGCTTTCTTT; cdr3_aa: CASSAPGFEAFF
d_call: NA; v_call: TRBV10-1; clone_size: NA; j_call: TRBJ1-3; cdr3_nt: TGCGCCAGCAGTGTTGACAATGAGGGAAACACCATATATTTT; cdr3_aa: CASSVDNEGNTIYF
d_call: NA; v_call: TRBV4-1; clone_size: NA; j_call: TRBJ1-2; cdr3_nt: TGCGCCAGCAGCCAAGATGGTAGGGGAGGCTACACCTTC; cdr3_aa: CASSQDGRGGYTF
d_call: NA; v_call: TRBV6-1; clone_size: NA; j_call: TRBJ2-2; cdr3_nt: TGTGCCAGCATCTCGATGGAGGGGTACACCGGGGAGCTGTTTTTT; cdr3_aa: CASISMEGYTGELFF
d_call: TRBD1; v_call: TRBV29-1; clone_size: NA; j_call: TRBJ1-2; cdr3_nt: TGCAGCGTTGCGACAGGGGTCGAGGGCTACACCTTC; cdr3_aa: CSVATGVEGYTF
d_call: TRBD1; v_call: TRBV7-9; clone_size: few; j_call: TRBJ1-1; cdr3_nt: TGTGCCAGCAGCTTAAAAGGACAGGTGTTGCCTGAAGCTTTCTTT; cdr3_aa: CASSLKGQVLPEAFF
d_call: NA; v_call: TRBV11-2; clone_size: NA; j_call: TRBJ2-4; cdr3_nt: TGTGCCAGCAGCACAAGAGGGTCAGGAAGAAACATTCAGTACTTC; cdr3_aa: CASSTRGSGRNIQYF
d_call: TRBD2; v_call: TRBV2; clone_size: NA; j_call: TRBJ2-7; cdr3_nt: TGTGCCAGCAGTGCTCCGGGACTAGCTTCCTACGAGCAGTACTTC; cdr3_aa: CASSAPGLASYEQYF
d_call: TRBD2; v_call: TRBV4-3; clone_size: NA; j_call: TRBJ2-2; cdr3_nt: TGCGCCAGCGCAGACTCTAGCGGGGATATCACCGGGGAGCTGTTTTTT; cdr3_aa: CASADSSGDITGELFF
d_call: NA; v_call: TRBV27; clone_size: NA; j_call: TRBJ2-5; cdr3_nt: TGTGCCAGCAGTACCGCTAGTTCGACCCAGTACTTC; cdr3_aa: CASSTASSTQYF
d_call: NA; v_call: TRBV6-5; clone_size: NA; j_call: TRBJ1-5; cdr3_nt: TGTGCCAGCAGTTACCATAGCAATCAGCCCCAGCATTTT; cdr3_aa: CASSYHSNQPQHF
d_call: NA; v_call: TRBV7-6; clone_size: NA; j_call: TRBJ2-3; cdr3_nt: TGTGCCAGCAGCTTCCAGCGGGGCACAGATACGCAGTATTTT; cdr3_aa: CASSFQRGTDTQYF
d_call: TRBD1; v_call: TRBV7-6; clone_size: NA; j_call: TRBJ1-5; cdr3_nt: TGTGCCAGCAGCCCTACAGGGGGCGGGGAGCCCCAGCATTTT; cdr3_aa: CASSPTGGGEPQHF
d_call: NA; v_call: TRBV7-9; clone_size: few; j_call: TRBJ1-2; cdr3_nt: TGTGCCAGCAGCACGACAGCTACATACTATGGCTACACCTTC; cdr3_aa: CASSTTATYYGYTF
d_call: NA; v_call: TRBV6-4; clone_size: NA; j_call: TRBJ2-2; cdr3_nt: TGTGCCAGCAGTGACTCGAGAGCCCACACCGGGGAGCTGTTTTTT; cdr3_aa: CASSDSRAHTGELFF
d_call: NA; v_call: TRBV13; clone_size: NA; j_call: TRBJ2-3; cdr3_nt: TGTGCCAGCAGCTCCCTCAGCGGGTTCGACGCTAGCACAGATACGCAGTATTTT; cdr3_aa: CASSSLSGFDASTDTQYF
d_call: NA; v_call: TRBV10-1; clone_size: NA; j_call: TRBJ2-7; cdr3_nt: TGCGCCAGCAGTGAAGCCCAATCTATCTACGAGCAGTACTTC; cdr3_aa: CASSEAQSIYEQYF
d_call: NA; v_call: TRBV30; clone_size: NA; j_call: TRBJ1-2; cdr3_nt: TGTGCCTGGAGTGTAACAGGTGACTATGGCTACACCTTC; cdr3_aa: CAWSVTGDYGYTF
d_call: TRBD2; v_call: TRBV7-2; clone_size: NA; j_call: TRBJ2-1; cdr3_nt: TGTGCCAGCAGCTTTGCTGGGACTAGCGTTTCCTACAATGAGCAGTTCTTC; cdr3_aa: CASSFAGTSVSYNEQFF
d_call: NA; v_call: TRBV2; clone_size: NA; j_call: TRBJ2-1; cdr3_nt: TGTGCCAGCAGTTGGACCCGGGAGGAGCAGTTCTTC; cdr3_aa: CASSWTREEQFF
d_call: NA; v_call: TRBV5-6; clone_size: NA; j_call: TRBJ2-7; cdr3_nt: TGTGCCAGCAGCCTTGGGGCCTCTTTGTACGAGCAGTACTTC; cdr3_aa: CASSLGASLYEQYF
d_call: NA; v_call: TRBV10-3; clone_size: NA; j_call: TRBJ2-1; cdr3_nt: TGTGCCATCGGGGGGGCTAGCGGTCAGTTTTACAATGAGCAGTTCTTC; cdr3_aa: CAIGGASGQFYNEQFF
d_call: NA; v_call: TRBV4-3; clone_size: NA; j_call: TRBJ2-7; cdr3_nt: TGCGCCAGCAGCCAAGAAATTGCGGACAACTCCTACGAGCAGTACTTC; cdr3_aa: CASSQEIADNSYEQYF
d_call: NA; v_call: TRBV30; clone_size: NA; j_call: TRBJ1-3; cdr3_nt: TGTGCCTGGAGTGTAGGGCAGGGGCCCGGAAACACCATATATTTT; cdr3_aa: CAWSVGQGPGNTIYF
d_call: NA; v_call: TRBV5-6; clone_size: NA; j_call: TRBJ1-2; cdr3_nt: TGTGCCAGCAGCTTGGCCAGGGGAGGGAACTATGGCTACACCTTC; cdr3_aa: CASSLARGGNYGYTF
d_call: TRBD2; v_call: TRBV27; clone_size: NA; j_call: TRBJ2-7; cdr3_nt: TGTGCCAGCAGTTCATTAGCGGGGCCCTCCTACGAGCAGTACTTC; cdr3_aa: CASSSLAGPSYEQYF
d_call: NA; v_call: TRBV27; clone_size: NA; j_call: TRBJ2-3; cdr3_nt: TGTGCCAGCAGTTTAGTCTTCACAGATACGCAGTATTTT; cdr3_aa: CASSLVFTDTQYF
d_call: NA; v_call: TRBV2; clone_size: NA; j_call: TRBJ1-5; cdr3_nt: TGTGCCAGCAGTGGACCGGACAGTCTTCAGCCCCAGCATTTT; cdr3_aa: CASSGPDSLQPQHF
d_call: NA; v_call: TRBV27; clone_size: NA; j_call: TRBJ1-2; cdr3_nt: TGTGCCAGCGGACCGTTTGGGGGCGGACCTTATGGCTACACCTTC; cdr3_aa: CASGPFGGGPYGYTF